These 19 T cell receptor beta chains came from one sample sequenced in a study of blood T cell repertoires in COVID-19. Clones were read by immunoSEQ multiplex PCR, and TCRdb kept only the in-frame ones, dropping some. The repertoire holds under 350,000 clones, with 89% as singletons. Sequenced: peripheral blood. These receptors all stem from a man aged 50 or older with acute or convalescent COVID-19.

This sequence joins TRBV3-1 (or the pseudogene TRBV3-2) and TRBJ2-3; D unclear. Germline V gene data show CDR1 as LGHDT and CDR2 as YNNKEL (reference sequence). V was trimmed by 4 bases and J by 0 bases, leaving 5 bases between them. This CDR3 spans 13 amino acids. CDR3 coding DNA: TGTGCCAGCAGCCGCGGTAGCACAGATACGCAGTATTTT. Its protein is CASSRGSTDTQYF.

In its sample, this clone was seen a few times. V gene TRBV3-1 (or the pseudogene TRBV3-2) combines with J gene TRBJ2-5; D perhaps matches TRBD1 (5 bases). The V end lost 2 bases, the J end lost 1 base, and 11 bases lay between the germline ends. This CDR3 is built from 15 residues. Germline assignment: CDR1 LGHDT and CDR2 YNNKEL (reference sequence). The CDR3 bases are TGTGCCAGCAGCCAACCGTACAGGCTCCAAGAGACCCAGTACTTC. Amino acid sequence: CASSQPYRLQETQYF.

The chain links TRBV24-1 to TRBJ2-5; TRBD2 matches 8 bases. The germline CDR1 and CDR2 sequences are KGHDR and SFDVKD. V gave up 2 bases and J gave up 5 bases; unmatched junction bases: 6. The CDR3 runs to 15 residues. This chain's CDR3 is CATSDSRGGAETQYF. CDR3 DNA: TGTGCCACCAGTGATTCTCGGGGGGGGGCGGAGACCCAGTACTTC.

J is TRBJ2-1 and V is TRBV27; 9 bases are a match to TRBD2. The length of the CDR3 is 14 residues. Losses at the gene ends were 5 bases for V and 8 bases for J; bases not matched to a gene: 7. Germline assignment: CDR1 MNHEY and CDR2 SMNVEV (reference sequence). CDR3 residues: CASSSGRGGYEQFF. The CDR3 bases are TGTGCCAGCAGTAGTGGGCGGGGGGGATATGAGCAGTTCTTC.

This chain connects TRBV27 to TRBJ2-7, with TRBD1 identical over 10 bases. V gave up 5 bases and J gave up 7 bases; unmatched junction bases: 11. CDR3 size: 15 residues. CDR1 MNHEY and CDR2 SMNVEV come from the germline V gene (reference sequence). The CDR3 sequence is CASSEAGTGVDEQYF. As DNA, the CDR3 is TGTGCCAGCAGTGAAGCCGGGACAGGGGTGGATGAGCAGTACTTC.

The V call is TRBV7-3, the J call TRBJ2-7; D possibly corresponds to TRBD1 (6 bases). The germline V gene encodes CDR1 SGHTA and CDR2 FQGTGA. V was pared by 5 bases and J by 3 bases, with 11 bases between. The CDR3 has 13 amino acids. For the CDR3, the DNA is TGTGCCAGCAGCCCGCCGGACAGCTACGAGCAGTACTTC. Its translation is CASSPPDSYEQYF.

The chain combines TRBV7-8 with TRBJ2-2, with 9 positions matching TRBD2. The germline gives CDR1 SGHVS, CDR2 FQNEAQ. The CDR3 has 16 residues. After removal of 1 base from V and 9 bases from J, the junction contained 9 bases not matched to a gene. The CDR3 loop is CASSLGRASGARELFF. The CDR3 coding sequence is TGTGCCAGCAGCTTAGGAAGGGCTAGCGGGGCCCGGGAGCTGTTTTTT.

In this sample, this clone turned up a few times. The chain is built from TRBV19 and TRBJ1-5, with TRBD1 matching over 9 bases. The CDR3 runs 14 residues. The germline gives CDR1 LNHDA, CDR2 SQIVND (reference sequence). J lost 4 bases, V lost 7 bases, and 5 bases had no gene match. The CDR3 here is CASTGTGPNQPQHF. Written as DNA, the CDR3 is TGTGCCAGTACCGGGACAGGGCCTAATCAGCCCCAGCATTTT.

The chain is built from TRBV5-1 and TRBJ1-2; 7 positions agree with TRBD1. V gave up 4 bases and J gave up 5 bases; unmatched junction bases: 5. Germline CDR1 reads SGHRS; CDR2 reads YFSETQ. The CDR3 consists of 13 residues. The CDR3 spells CASSSTGEYGYTF. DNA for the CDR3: TGCGCCAGCAGCAGCACAGGGGAGTATGGCTACACCTTC.

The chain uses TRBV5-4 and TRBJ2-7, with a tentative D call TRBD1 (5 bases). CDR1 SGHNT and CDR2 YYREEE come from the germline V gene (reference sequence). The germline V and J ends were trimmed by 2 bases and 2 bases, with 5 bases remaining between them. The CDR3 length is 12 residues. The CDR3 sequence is CASSLQAYEQYF. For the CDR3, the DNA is TGTGCCAGCAGCTTACAGGCCTACGAGCAGTACTTC. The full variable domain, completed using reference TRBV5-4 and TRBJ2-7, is ETGVTQSPTHLIKTRGQQVTLRCSSQSGHNTVSWYQQALGQGPQFIFQYYREEENGRGNFPPRFSGLQFPNYSSELNVNALELDDSALYLCASSLQAYEQYFGPGTRLTVT.

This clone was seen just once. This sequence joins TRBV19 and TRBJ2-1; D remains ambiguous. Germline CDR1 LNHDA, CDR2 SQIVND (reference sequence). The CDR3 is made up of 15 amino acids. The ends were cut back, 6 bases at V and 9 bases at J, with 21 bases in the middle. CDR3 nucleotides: TGTGCCAGTAGCCTGCTCCCTCGCTCCTCCGGTGAGCAGTTCTTC. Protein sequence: CASSLLPRSSGEQFF.

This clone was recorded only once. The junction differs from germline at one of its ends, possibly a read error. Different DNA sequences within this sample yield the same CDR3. The CDR3 region is CASSDRDTYGYTF. CDR3 DNA sequence: TGTGCCAGCAGTGACAGGGACACCTATGGCTACACCTTT. The chain carries TRBV2 and TRBJ1-2; possibly TRBD1 for D (6 bases). The CDR3 is 13 residues long. Per germline, CDR1 SNHLY and CDR2 FYNNEI.

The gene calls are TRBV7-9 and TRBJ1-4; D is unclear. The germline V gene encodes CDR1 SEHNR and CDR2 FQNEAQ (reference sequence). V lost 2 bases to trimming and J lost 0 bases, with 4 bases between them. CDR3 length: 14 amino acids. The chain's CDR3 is CASSLSSTNEKLFF. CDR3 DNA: TGTGCCAGCAGCTTATCCTCAACTAATGAAAAACTGTTTTTT.

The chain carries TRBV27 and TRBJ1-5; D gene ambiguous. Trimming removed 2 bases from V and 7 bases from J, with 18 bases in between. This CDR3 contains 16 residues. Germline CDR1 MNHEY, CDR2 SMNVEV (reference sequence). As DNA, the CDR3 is TGTGCCAGCAGTTTAAATGTCGGAGGGATGTGGCAGCCCCAGCATTTT. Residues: CASSLNVGGMWQPQHF.

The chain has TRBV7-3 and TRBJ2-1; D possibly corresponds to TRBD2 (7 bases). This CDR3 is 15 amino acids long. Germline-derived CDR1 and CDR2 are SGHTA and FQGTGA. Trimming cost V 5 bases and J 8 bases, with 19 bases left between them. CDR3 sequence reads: CASSPRGGDSDEQFF. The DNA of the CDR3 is TGTGCCAGCAGCCCCCGCGGGGGCGACAGCGATGAGCAGTTCTTC.

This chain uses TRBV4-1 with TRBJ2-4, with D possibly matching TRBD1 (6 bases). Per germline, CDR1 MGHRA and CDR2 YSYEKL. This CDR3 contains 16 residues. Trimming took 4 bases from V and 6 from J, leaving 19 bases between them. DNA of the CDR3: TGCGCCAGCAGCCGCAACACGGGGCCAGGGGTAAACATTCAGTACTTC. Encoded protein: CASSRNTGPGVNIQYF.

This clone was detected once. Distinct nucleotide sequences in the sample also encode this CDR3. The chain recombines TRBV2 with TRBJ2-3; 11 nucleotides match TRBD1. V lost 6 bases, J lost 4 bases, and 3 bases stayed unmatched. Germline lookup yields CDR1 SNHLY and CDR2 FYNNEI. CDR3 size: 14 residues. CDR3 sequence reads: CASSRDRGADTQYF. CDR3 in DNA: TGTGCCAGCAGCCGGGACAGGGGGGCAGATACGCAGTATTTT. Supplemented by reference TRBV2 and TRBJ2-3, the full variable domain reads EPEVTQTPSHQVTQMGQEVILRCVPISNHLYFYWYRQILGQKVEFLVSFYNNEISEKSEIFDDQFSVERPDGSNFTLKIRSTKLEDSAMYFCASSRDRGADTQYFGPGTRLTVL.

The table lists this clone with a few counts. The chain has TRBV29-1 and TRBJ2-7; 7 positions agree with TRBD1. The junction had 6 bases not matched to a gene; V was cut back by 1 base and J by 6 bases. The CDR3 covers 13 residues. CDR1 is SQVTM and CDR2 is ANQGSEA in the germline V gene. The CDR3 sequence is CSVEVGAGGEQYF. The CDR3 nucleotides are TGCAGCGTTGAAGTTGGGGCAGGGGGCGAGCAGTACTTC.

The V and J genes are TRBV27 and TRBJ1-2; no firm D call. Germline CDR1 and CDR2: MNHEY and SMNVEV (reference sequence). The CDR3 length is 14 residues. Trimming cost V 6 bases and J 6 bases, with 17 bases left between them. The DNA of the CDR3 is TGTGCCAGCAGGGCCACAAGCGGCTATAATGGCTACACCTTC. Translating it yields CASRATSGYNGYTF.